This entry features one T cell receptor (beta chain) sequence. Its antigen is not known. PCR employed 60 Vbeta and 13 Jbeta primers. In the source study's methods: The count from a later analysis was some 81 million unique TCR beta chains, around 11 million of them shared. The table came from immunoSEQ multiplex PCR; TCRdb's copy has only in-frame clones and leaves some out. V, J and clone size derive from that table, while D and trimming were established from the DNA sequence. The sample records more than 85,000 clones, 78% being singletons. This record comes from a study of cytomegalovirus exposure and HLA in healthy donors. Study conclusions and caveats: The authors enumerated roughly 180 TCR beta chains as linked to cytomegalovirus. In a later analysis, an Asian-associated ancestry cluster reportedly showed fewer N-insertions than the approximately 640-donor mean.

The sample taken for sequencing was PBMCs. The receptor's source is a woman aged 25 to 39 in good health and CMV-seronegative.

Here the CDR3 reads CASSLDSPEQYF. The CDR3 region has the DNA TGTGCCAGCAGCTTAGACTCGCCTGAGCAGTACTTC. J is TRBJ2-7 and V is TRBV7-2; no firm D call. The germline CDR1 and CDR2 sequences are SGHTA and FQGNSA. The CDR3 loop spans 12 amino acids. Trimming pared 1 base from V and 7 bases from J, leaving 8 bases between.